This T cell receptor beta chain was captured by sequencing in a study of blood T cell repertoires in COVID-19. Germline V gene sequence: CDR1 MDHEN, CDR2 SYDVKM. V lost 9 bases, J lost 9 bases, and 15 bases lay in between. The CDR3 covers 13 residues. Study processing details: Reference gene primer amplification gave nucleated cell count estimates. TCRdb's table, derived via immunoSEQ multiplex PCR, lists solely in-frame clones and lacks some. That table supplies the V and J calls and clone size; D and trimming were determined from the DNA. The sample lists a few hundred thousand clones; 84% were seen once.

The sequencing input was peripheral blood. The clonotype was recovered from a man under 40 with active or convalescent COVID-19. V and J are TRBV28 and TRBJ1-6, with D possibly matching TRBD1 (6 bases). Here the CDR3 reads CASVGQIASPLHF. CDR3 bases: TGTGCCAGTGTAGGACAGATTGCTTCACCCCTCCACTTT.